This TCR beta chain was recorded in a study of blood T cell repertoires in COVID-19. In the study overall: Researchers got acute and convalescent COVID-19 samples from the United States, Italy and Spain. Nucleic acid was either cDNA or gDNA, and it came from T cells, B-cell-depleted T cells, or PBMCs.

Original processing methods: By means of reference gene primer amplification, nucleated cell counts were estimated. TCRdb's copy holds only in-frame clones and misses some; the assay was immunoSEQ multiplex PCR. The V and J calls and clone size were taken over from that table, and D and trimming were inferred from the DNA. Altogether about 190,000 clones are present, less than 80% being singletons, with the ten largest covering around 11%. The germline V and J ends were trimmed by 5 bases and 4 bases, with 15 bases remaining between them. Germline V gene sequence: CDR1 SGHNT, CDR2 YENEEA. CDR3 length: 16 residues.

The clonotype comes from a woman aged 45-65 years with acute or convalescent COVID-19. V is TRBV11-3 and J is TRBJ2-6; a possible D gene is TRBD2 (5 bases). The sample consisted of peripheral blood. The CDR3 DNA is TGTGCCAGCAGCCTGACCACCACGGGGGGGGCCAACGTCCTGACTTTC. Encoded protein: CASSLTTTGGANVLTF.